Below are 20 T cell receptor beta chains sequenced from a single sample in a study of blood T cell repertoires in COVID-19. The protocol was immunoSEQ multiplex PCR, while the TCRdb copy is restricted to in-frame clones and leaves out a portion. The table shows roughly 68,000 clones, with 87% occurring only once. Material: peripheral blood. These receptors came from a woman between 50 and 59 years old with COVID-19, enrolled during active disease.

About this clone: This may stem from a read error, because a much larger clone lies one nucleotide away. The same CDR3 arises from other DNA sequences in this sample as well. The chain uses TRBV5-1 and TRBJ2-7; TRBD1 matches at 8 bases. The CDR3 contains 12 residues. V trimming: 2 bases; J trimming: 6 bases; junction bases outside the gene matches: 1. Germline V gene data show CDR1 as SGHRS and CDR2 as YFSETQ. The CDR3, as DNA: TGCGCCAGCAGCTTCGGGACAGGCGAGCAGTACTTC. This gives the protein CASSFGTGEQYF.

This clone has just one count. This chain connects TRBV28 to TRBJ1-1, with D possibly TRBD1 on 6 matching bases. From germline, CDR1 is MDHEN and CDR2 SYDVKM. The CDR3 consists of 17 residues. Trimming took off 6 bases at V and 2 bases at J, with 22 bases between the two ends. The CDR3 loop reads CASSTVWGHSLNTEAFF. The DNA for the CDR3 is TGTGCCAGCAGCACTGTGTGGGGGCACAGCTTAAACACTGAAGCTTTCTTT.

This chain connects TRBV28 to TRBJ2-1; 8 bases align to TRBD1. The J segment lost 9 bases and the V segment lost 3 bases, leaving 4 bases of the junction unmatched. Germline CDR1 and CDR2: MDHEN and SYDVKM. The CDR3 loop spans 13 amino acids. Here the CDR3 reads CASSFSGTGEQFF. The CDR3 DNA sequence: TGTGCCAGCAGTTTCTCCGGGACAGGTGAGCAGTTCTTC.

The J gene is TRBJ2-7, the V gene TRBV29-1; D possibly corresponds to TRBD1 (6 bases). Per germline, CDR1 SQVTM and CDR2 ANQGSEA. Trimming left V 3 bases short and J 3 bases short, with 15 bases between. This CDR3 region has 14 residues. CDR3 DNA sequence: TGCAGCGTTGAGTTGGGACAAGATTTCTACGAGCAGTACTTC. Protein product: CSVELGQDFYEQYF.

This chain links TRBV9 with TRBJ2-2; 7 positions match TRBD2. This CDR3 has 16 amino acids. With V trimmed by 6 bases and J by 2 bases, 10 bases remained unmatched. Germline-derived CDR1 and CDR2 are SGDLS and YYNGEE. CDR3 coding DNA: TGTGCCAGCAAGGGTCCGTCTAGCGGAAACACCGGGGAGCTGTTTTTT. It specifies CASKGPSSGNTGELFF.

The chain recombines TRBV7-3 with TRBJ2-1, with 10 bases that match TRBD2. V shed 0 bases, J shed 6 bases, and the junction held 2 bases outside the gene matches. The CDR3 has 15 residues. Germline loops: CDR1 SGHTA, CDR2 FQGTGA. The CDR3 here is CASSLTSGRANEQFF. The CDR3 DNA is TGTGCCAGCAGCTTAACCAGCGGGAGGGCCAATGAGCAGTTCTTC. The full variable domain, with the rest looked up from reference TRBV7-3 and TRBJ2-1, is GAGVSQTPSNKVTEKGKYVELRCDPISGHTALYWYRQSLGQGPEFLIYFQGTGAADDSGLPNDRFFAVRPEGSVSTLKIQRTERGDSAVYLCASSLTSGRANEQFFGPGTRLTVL.

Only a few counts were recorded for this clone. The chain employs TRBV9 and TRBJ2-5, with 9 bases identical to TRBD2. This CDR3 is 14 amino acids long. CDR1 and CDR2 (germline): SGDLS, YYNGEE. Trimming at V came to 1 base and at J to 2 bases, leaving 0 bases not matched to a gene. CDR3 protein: CASSVLAGQETQYF. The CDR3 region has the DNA TGTGCCAGCAGCGTACTAGCGGGGCAAGAGACCCAGTACTTC. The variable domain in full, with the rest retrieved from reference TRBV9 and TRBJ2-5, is DSGVTQTPKHLITATGQRVTLRCSPRSGDLSVYWYQQSLDQGLQFLIQYYNGEERAKGNILERFSAQQFPDLHSELNLSSLELGDSALYFCASSVLAGQETQYFGPGTRLLVL.

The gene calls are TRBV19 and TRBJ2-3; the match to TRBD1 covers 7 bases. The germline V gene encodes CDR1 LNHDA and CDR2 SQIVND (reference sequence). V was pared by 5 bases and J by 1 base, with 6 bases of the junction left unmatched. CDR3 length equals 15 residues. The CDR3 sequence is CASSARGSGTDTQYF. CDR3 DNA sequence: TGTGCCAGTAGTGCCAGGGGGTCGGGCACAGATACGCAGTATTTT. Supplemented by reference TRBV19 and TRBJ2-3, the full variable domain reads DGGITQSPKYLFRKEGQNVTLSCEQNLNHDAMYWYRQDPGQGLRLIYYSQIVNDFQKGDIAEGYSVSREKKESFPLTVTSAQKNPTAFYLCASSARGSGTDTQYFGPGTRLTVL.

CDR3 in DNA: TGTGCCAGTAGTATCTCCCCTCAGGGGGCGCGAGAAAAACTGTTTTTT. Its translation: CASSISPQGAREKLFF. The chain is built from TRBV19 and TRBJ1-4, with 8 nucleotides matching TRBD1. V shed 3 bases and J 8 bases; nucleotides not matched to a gene: 11. The germline gives CDR1 LNHDA, CDR2 SQIVND (reference sequence). The CDR3 length is 16 residues. The variable domain in full, with the rest retrieved from reference TRBV19 and TRBJ1-4, is DGGITQSPKYLFRKEGQNVTLSCEQNLNHDAMYWYRQDPGQGLRLIYYSQIVNDFQKGDIAEGYSVSREKKESFPLTVTSAQKNPTAFYLCASSISPQGAREKLFFGSGTQLSVL.

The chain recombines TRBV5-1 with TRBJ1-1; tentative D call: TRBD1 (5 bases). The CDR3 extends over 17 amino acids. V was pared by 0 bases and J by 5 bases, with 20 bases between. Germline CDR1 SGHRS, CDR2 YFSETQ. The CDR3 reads CASSLGARLRAGTEAFF. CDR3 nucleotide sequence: TGCGCCAGCAGCTTGGGGGCAAGGCTCAGGGCAGGAACTGAAGCTTTCTTT.

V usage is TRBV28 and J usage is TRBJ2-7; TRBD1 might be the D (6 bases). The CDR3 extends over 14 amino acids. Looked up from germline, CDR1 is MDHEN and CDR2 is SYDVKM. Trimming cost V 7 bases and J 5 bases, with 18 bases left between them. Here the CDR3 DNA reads TGTGCCAGCACCAAAGGAGTCAGACAGGACGAGCAGTACTTC. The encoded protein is CASTKGVRQDEQYF.

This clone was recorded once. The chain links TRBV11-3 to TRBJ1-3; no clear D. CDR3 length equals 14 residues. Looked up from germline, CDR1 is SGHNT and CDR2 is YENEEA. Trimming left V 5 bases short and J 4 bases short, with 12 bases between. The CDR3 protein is CASSLGSSGNTIYF. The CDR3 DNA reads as TGTGCCAGCAGCCTTGGTAGCTCCGGAAACACCATATATTTT.

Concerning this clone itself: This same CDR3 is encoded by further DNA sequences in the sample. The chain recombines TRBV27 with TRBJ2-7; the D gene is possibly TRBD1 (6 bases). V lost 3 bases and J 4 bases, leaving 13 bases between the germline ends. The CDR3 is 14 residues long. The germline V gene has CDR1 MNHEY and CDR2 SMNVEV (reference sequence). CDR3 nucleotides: TGTGCCAGCAGTTTGTTGGGGGCAGGGTACGAGCAGTACTTC. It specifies CASSLLGAGYEQYF.

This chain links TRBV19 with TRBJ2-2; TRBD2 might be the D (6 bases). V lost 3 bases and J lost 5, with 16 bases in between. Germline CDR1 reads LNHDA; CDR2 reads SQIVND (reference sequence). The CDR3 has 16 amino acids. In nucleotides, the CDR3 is TGTGCCAGTAGTATCCCCGGGGGTCCGGGTACCGGGGAGCTGTTTTTT. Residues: CASSIPGGPGTGELFF.

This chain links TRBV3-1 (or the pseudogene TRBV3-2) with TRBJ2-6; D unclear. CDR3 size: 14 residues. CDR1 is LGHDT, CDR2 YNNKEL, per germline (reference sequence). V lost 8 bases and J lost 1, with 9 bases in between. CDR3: CASEARSGANVLTF. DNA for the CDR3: TGTGCCAGCGAGGCTCGGTCTGGGGCCAACGTCCTGACTTTC.

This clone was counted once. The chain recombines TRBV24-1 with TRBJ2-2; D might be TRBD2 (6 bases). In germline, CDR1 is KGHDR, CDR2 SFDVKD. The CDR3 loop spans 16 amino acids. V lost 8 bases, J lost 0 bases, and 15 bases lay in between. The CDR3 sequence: CATMKGTPANTGELFF. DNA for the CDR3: TGTGCCACCATGAAAGGGACTCCTGCGAACACCGGGGAGCTGTTTTTT.

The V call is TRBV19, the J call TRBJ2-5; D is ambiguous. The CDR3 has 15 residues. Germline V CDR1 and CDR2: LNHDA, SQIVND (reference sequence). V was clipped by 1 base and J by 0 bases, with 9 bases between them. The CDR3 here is CASSIGTVYQETQYF. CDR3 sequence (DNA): TGTGCCAGTAGTATAGGTACAGTGTACCAAGAGACCCAGTACTTC.

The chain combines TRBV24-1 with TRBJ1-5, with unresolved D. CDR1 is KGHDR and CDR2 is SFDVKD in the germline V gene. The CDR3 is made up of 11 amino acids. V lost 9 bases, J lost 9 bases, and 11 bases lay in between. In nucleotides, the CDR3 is TGTGCCACCTCCCAGAATGGGCCCCAGCATTTT. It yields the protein CATSQNGPQHF.

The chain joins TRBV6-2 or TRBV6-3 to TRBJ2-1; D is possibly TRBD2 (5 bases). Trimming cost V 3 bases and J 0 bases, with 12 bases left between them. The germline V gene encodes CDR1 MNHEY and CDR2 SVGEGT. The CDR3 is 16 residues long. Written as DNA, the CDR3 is TGTGCCAGCAGTTATTCGGCGGGTAGCTCCTACAATGAGCAGTTCTTC. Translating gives CASSYSAGSSYNEQFF.

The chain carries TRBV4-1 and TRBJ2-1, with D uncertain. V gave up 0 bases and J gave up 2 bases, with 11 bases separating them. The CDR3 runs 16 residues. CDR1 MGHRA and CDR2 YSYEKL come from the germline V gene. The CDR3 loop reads CASSQDPRRPYNEQFF. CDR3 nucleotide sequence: TGCGCCAGCAGCCAAGATCCGAGGCGCCCCTACAATGAGCAGTTCTTC.